This is a list of T cell receptor beta chains from one sample in a study of cytomegalovirus exposure and HLA in healthy donors. Some clones are missing from TCRdb's copy, which holds only in-frame ones; the method was immunoSEQ multiplex PCR. This table holds under 300,000 clones, 70% to 90% found once. The sequenced sample consisted of PBMCs. Receptor source: a woman in her twenties or thirties in good health and CMV-seropositive. Both conserved end residues are part of each CDR3. The D gene is left open where the match is weak. Some rows mark clone size as missing; the rest say once, few, many or name a class of expanded clone.

D	V	J	size	DNA	CDR3
TRBD1	TRBV28	TRBJ1-4	-	TGTGCCAGCAGTTATTACCCCGGCCTAAGGGACAGGGTTGAGGAAAAACTGTTTTTT	CASSYYPGLRDRVEEKLFF
TRBD1	TRBV14	TRBJ2-6	once	TGTGCCAGCAGCTATGGACAGGGCCTCTCTGGGGCCAACGTCCTGACTTTC	CASSYGQGLSGANVLTF
TRBD2	TRBV19	TRBJ2-7	few	TGTGCCAGTAGCGAGACTAGCGGGAGCTCCTACGAGCAGTACTTC	CASSETSGSSYEQYF
TRBD1	TRBV6-1	TRBJ1-1	-	TGTGCCAGCAGACAGGGGGCCGGGAACACTGAAGCTTTCTTT	CASRQGAGNTEAFF
-	TRBV28	TRBJ2-2	-	TGTGCCAGCCGGGACACTAACACCGGGGAGCTGTTTTTT	CASRDTNTGELFF
TRBD1	TRBV7-9	TRBJ2-5	-	TGTGCCAGCAGCCGCGGACAGGGCGAGACCCAGTACTTC	CASSRGQGETQYF
TRBD2	TRBV23-1	TRBJ2-1	-	TGCGCCAGCAGTCAACCCGGGCTAGCGGGCTACAATGAGCAGTTCTTC	CASSQPGLAGYNEQFF
TRBD1	TRBV9	TRBJ2-1	-	TGTGCCAGCAGCGCGACCGGGACAGACTATTACAATGAGCAGTTCTTC	CASSATGTDYYNEQFF
-	TRBV5-1	TRBJ2-1	-	TGCGCCAGCAGCCTACTAGCAAGCAATGAGCAGTTCTTC	CASSLLASNEQFF
-	TRBV27	TRBJ1-5	-	TGTGCCAGCAGCCCAACAGGGATCAATCAGCCCCAGCATTTT	CASSPTGINQPQHF
-	TRBV18	TRBJ1-2	-	TGTGCCAGCTCACCAGGCCCACAGGACGGGGGCTACACCTTC	CASSPGPQDGGYTF
-	TRBV11-3	TRBJ2-7	few	TGTGCCAGCAAGGGGATCGGGAGCTGGGGCGACTCCTACGAGCAGTACTTC	CASKGIGSWGDSYEQYF
TRBD1	TRBV6-6	TRBJ1-5	-	TGTGCCAGCAGTCCATTATCAGGACAGGGAGGTCAGCCCCAGCATTTT	CASSPLSGQGGQPQHF
TRBD2	TRBV5-1	TRBJ2-1	-	TGCGCCAGCAGCTCAATACTAGCGGGAGGGAGGAATGAGCAGTTCTTC	CASSSILAGGRNEQFF
TRBD1	TRBV5-6	TRBJ2-3	-	TGTGCCAGCAGCTTGGGGACAGGGGGCGCAGATACGCAGTATTTT	CASSLGTGGADTQYF
TRBD1	TRBV18	TRBJ2-1	once	TGTGCCAGCTCACCCTCGGACAGGGGGCGCGCTGAGCAGTTCTTC	CASSPSDRGRAEQFF
-	TRBV6-1	TRBJ1-1	-	TGTGCCAGCAGCCCCGACCCGGAGGTCACTGAAGCTTTCTTT	CASSPDPEVTEAFF
TRBD1	TRBV29-1	TRBJ2-3	-	TGCAGCGTCGAGGGGGCCGGCACAGATACGCAGTATTTT	CSVEGAGTDTQYF